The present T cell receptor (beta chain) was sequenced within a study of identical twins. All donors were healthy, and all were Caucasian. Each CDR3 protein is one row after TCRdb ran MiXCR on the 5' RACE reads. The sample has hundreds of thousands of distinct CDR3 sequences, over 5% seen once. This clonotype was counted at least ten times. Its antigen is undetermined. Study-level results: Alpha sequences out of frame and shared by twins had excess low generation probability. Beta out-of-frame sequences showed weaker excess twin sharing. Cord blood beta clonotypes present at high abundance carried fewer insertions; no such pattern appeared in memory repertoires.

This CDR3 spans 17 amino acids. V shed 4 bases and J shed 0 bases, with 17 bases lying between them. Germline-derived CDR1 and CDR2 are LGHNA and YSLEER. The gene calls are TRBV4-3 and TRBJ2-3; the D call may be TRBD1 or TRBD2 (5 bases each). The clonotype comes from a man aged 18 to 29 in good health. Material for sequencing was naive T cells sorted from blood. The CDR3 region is CASSPLGAEVSTDTQYF. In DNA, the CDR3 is TGCGCCAGCAGCCCCCTCGGGGCGGAAGTTAGCACAGATACGCAGTATTTT.